This T cell receptor (beta chain) was identified in a study of neurological immune-mediated disorders. In the study overall: Secondary progressive cases numbered 3 among the roughly 34 multiple sclerosis patients, while the other 31 were relapsing-remitting. Study conclusions and caveats: One related-CDR3 cluster, which may be a signature, held the repertoires of 18 of 34 multiple sclerosis patients after phylogenetic grouping. There were no CDR3 amino acid sequences shared by expanded clones across subjects, a result suggesting private repertoires in all groups.

The CDR3 has 12 residues. V gave up 5 bases and J gave up 6 bases, with 10 bases separating them. In germline, CDR1 is SGHVS, CDR2 FQNEAQ. Synthesis of cDNA was accomplished via 5'RACE employing 10-nucleotide random UMIs. In TCRdb, the 5' RACE reads were re-called with MiXCR into one record per CDR3 protein. Seen here are about 55,000 distinct CDR3 sequences, 3% to 4.5% observed once, and the top ten hold approximately 1.6%. Ten or more counts support this clonotype. Its antigen is currently unknown. This TCR was recovered from a man younger than 40 with multiple sclerosis. V gene TRBV7-8 combines with J gene TRBJ2-5, with a weak D call TRBD1 (6 bases). The sample taken for sequencing was PBMCs. CDR3 region: CASSAQGQTQYF. CDR3 coding DNA: TGTGCCAGCAGCGCACAGGGTCAGACCCAGTACTTC.